This TCR beta chain was found in a study of control samples from healthy donors and cancer patients. J gave up 6 bases and V 11 bases, and 8 bases lay outside the gene matches. Germline CDR1 and CDR2: MNHEY and SMNVEV (reference sequence). The CDR3 spans 13 residues. This table comes from immunoSEQ multiplex PCR, and its TCRdb copy is limited to in-frame clones, with some not included. The table shows 80,000 to 85,000 clones, with around nine tenths occurring only once. The specimen sequenced was blood. The receptor comes from a woman between 45 and 60 years old in good health. The chain couples TRBV27 to TRBJ1-5, with TRBD1 matching 9 bases. CDR3 DNA sequence: TGTGCCGGACTTACAGGGGGCTGTCAGCCCCAGCATTTT. This codes for CAGLTGGCQPQHF.